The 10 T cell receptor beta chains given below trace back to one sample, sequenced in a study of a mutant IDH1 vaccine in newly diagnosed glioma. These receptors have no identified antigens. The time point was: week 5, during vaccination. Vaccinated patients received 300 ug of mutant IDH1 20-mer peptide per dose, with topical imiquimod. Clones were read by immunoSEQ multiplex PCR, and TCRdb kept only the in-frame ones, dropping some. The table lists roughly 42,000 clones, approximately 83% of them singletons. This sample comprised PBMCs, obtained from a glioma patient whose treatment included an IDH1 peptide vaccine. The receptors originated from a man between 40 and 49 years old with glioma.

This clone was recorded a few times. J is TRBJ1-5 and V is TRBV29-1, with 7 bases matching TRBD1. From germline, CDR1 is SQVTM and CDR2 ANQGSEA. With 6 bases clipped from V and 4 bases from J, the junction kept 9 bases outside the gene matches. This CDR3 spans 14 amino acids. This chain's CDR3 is CSVPGTEKNQPQHF. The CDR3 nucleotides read TGCAGCGTCCCCGGGACAGAGAAAAATCAGCCCCAGCATTTT.

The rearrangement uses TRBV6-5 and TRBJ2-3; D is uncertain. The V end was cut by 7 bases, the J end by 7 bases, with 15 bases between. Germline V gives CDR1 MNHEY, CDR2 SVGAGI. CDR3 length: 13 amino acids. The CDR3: CASTPDRTNTQYF. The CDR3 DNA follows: TGTGCCAGCACGCCAGACCGTACAAATACGCAGTATTTT.

In DNA, the CDR3 is TGTGCCAGCAGACTCATTACAGGGAATACTGAAGCTTTCTTT. Amino acids: CASRLITGNTEAFF. The chain couples TRBV27 to TRBJ1-1; possible D gene TRBD1, 6 bases. CDR3 length: 14 amino acids. CDR1 and CDR2 from the germline V gene are MNHEY and SMNVEV (reference sequence). V dropped 6 bases and J dropped 5 bases, with 16 bases sitting between them.

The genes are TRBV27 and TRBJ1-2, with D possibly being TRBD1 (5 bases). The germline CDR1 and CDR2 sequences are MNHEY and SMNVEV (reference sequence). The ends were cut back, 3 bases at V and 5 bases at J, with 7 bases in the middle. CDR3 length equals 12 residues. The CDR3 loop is CASSFKGYGYTF. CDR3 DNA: TGTGCCAGCAGTTTCAAGGGGTATGGCTACACCTTC.

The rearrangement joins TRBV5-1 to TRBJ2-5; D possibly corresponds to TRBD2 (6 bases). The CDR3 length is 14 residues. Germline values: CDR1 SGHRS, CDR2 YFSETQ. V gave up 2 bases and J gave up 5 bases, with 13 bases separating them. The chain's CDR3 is CASSFGPGAETQYF. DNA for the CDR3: TGCGCCAGCAGCTTCGGTCCGGGAGCGGAGACCCAGTACTTC.

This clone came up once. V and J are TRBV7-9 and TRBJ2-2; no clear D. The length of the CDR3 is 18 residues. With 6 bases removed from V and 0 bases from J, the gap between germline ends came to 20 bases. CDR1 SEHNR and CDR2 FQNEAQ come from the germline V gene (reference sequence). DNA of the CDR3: TGTGCCAGCAGGGAAAGGCCCCCAGACACGACGAACACCGGGGAGCTGTTTTTT. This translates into CASRERPPDTTNTGELFF.

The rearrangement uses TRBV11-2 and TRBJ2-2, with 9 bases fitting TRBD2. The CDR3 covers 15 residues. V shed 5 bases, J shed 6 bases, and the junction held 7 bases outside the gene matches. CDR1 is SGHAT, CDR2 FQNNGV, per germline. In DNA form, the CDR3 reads TGTGCCAGCAGCGATAGCGGGAGTGTCCCCGGGGAGCTGTTTTTT. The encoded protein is CASSDSGSVPGELFF.

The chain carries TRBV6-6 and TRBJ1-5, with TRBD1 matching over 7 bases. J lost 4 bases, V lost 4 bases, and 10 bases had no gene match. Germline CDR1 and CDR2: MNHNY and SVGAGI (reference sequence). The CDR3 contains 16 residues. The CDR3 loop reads CASSSGGTAKNQPQHF. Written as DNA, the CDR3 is TGTGCCAGCAGTTCGGGGGGGACAGCGAAAAATCAGCCCCAGCATTTT.

The DNA for the CDR3 is TGTGCCAGCAGGTTGGGCGGGGGCGGTAAAGAGACCCAGTACTTC. It is translated as CASRLGGGGKETQYF. V is TRBV7-2 and J is TRBJ2-5; weak D call: TRBD2 (7 bases). Germline values: CDR1 SGHTA, CDR2 FQGNSA. V lost 6 bases and J 3 bases, leaving 17 bases between the germline ends. CDR3 size: 15 residues.

DNA for the CDR3: TGTGCCAGCTCACTCGCTGGGGATCACCACGATGAGCAGTTCTTC. It encodes CASSLAGDHHDEQFF. The gene calls are TRBV18 and TRBJ2-1; D remains ambiguous. This CDR3 has 15 residues. V dropped 4 bases and J dropped 8 bases, with 18 bases sitting between them. Germline V gives CDR1 KGHSH, CDR2 LQKENI.